This TCR beta chain was captured in a study of response to subunit inactivated influenza vaccine. Study conclusions and caveats: It was suggested by the authors that few new T cells are recruited by each seasonal influenza vaccination.

Per the germline V gene, CDR1 is SGHTA and CDR2 is FQGNSA. The J segment lost 2 bases and the V segment lost 0 bases, leaving 6 bases of the junction unmatched. CDR3 length equals 18 residues. About this clonotype itself: Its target is unknown.

MiXCR, applied by TCRdb to the RT-PCR reads, yields one record per CDR3 protein. Seen here are hundreds of thousands of distinct CDR3 sequences, under 20% observed once, and the top ten hold under 13%. The sequence came from a man aged 45-65 years who received an inactivated influenza vaccine. This specimen consisted of PBMCs from blood, obtained about 5 days after vaccination. The gene calls are TRBV7-2 and TRBJ2-1; the match to TRBD2 covers 11 bases. The CDR3 here is CASSLAHPSGGTYNEQFF. CDR3 DNA sequence: TGTGCCAGCAGCTTAGCCCACCCTAGCGGGGGGACCTACAATGAGCAGTTCTTC.